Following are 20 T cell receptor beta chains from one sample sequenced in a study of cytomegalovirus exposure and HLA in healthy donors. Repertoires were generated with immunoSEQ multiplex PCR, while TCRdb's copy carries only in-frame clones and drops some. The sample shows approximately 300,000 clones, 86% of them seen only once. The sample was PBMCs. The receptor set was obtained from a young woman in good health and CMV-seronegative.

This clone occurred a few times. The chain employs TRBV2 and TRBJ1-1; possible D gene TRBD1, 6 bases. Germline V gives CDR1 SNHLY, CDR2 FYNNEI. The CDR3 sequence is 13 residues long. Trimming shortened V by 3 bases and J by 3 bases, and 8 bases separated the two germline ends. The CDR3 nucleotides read TGTGCCAGCAGTGAGAACAGGGACACTGAAGCTTTCTTT. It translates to CASSENRDTEAFF.

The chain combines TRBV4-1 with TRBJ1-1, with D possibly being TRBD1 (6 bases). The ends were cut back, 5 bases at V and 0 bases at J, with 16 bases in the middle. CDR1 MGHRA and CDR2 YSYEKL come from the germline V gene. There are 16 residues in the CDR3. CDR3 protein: CASSSGRGIVNTEAFF. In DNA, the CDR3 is TGCGCCAGCAGCTCCGGCAGGGGAATCGTGAACACTGAAGCTTTCTTT.

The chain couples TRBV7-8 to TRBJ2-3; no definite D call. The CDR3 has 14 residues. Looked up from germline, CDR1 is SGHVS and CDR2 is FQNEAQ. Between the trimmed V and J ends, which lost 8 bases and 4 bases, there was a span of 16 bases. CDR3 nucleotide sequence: TGTGCCAGCGCTTCGCGGCCAGAGGCAGATACGCAGTATTTT. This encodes CASASRPEADTQYF.

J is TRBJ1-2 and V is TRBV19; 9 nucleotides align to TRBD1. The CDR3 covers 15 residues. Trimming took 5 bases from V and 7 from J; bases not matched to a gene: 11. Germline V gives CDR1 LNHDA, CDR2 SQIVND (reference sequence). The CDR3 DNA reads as TGTGCCAGTAGTCCCTCGAGACAGGGGGAACGTGGCTACACCTTC. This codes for CASSPSRQGERGYTF.

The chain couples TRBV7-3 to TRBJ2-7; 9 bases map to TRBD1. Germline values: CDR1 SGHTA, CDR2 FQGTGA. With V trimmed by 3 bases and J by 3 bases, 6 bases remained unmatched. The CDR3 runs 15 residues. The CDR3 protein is CASSLTGGPNYEQYF. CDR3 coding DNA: TGTGCCAGCAGCTTGACAGGGGGTCCGAACTACGAGCAGTACTTC.

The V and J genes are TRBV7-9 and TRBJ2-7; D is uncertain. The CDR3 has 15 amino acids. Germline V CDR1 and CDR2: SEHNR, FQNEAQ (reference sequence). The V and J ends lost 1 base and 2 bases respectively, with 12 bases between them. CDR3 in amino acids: CASSLGADLAYEQYF. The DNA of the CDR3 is TGTGCCAGCAGCTTAGGGGCCGACCTCGCCTACGAGCAGTACTTC.

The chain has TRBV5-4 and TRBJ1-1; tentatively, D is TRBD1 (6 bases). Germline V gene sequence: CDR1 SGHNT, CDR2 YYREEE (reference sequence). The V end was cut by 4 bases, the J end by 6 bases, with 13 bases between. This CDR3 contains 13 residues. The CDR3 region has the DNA TGTGCCAGCAGCCTACAGGGAAGGGCTGAAGCTTTCTTT. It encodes CASSLQGRAEAFF. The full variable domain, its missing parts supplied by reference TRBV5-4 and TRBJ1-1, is ETGVTQSPTHLIKTRGQQVTLRCSSQSGHNTVSWYQQALGQGPQFIFQYYREEENGRGNFPPRFSGLQFPNYSSELNVNALELDDSALYLCASSLQGRAEAFFGQGTRLTVV.

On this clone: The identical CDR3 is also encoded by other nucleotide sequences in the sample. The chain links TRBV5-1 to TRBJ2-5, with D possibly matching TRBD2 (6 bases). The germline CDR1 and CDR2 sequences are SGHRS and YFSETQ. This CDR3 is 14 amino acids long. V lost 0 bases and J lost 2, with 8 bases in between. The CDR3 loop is CASSLVSGQETQYF. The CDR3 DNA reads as TGCGCCAGCAGCTTGGTGAGCGGGCAAGAGACCCAGTACTTC.

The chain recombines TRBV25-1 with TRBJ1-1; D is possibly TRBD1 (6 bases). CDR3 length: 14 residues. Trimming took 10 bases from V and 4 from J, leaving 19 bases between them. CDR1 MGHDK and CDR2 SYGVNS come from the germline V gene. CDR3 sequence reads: CATRGFTGLTEAFF. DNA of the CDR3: TGTGCCACCCGGGGCTTTACAGGGCTCACTGAAGCTTTCTTT.

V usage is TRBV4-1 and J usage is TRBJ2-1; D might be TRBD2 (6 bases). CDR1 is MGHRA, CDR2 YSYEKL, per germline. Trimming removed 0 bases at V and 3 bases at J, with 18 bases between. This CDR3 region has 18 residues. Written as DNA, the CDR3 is TGCGCCAGCAGCCAAGATAAGAGGCTAGCGCGGAACTACAATGAGCAGTTCTTC. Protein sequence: CASSQDKRLARNYNEQFF.

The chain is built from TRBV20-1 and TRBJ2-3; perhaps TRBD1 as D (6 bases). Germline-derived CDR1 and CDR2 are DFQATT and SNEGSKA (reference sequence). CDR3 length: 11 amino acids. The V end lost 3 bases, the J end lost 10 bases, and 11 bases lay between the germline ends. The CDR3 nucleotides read TGCAGTGCTAGGTGGGGGCAAGCGCAGTATTTT. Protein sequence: CSARWGQAQYF.

CDR3 sequence: CASSAASGTYNEQFF. The CDR3 coding sequence is TGTGCCAGTAGTGCCGCTAGCGGGACCTACAATGAGCAGTTCTTC. The chain is built from TRBV19 and TRBJ2-1, with 9 bases lining up with TRBD2. The CDR3 is 15 amino acids. In germline, CDR1 is LNHDA, CDR2 SQIVND (reference sequence). Unmatched junction bases numbered 4, after V lost 5 bases and J lost 2 bases.

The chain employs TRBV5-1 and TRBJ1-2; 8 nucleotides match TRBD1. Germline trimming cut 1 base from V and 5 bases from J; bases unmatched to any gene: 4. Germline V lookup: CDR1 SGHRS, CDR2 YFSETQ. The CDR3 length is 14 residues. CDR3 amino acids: CASSLNQGAYGYTF. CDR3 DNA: TGCGCCAGCAGCTTGAATCAGGGGGCGTATGGCTACACCTTC.

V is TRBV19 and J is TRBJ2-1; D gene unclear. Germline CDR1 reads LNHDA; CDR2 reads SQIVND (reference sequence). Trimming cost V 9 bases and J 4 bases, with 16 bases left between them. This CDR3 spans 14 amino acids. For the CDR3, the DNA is TGTGCCAGCACCGCGGAGCTCGGATACAATGAGCAGTTCTTC. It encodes CASTAELGYNEQFF.

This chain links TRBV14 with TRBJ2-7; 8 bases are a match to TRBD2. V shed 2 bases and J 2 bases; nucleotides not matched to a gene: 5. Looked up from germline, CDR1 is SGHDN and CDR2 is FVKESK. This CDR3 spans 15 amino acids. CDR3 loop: CASSQTSGAAYEQYF. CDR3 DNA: TGTGCCAGCAGCCAAACTAGCGGCGCCGCCTACGAGCAGTACTTC. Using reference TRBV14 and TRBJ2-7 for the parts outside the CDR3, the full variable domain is EAGVTQFPSHSVIEKGQTVTLRCDPISGHDNLYWYRRVMGKEIKFLLHFVKESKQDESGMPNNRFLAERTGGTYSTLKVQPAELEDSGVYFCASSQTSGAAYEQYFGPGTRLTVT.

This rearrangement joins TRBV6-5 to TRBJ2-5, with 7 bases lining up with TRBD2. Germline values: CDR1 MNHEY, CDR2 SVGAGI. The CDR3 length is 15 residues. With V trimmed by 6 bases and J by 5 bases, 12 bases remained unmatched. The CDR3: CASSLTGTIGETQYF. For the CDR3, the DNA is TGTGCCAGCAGCCTTACGGGGACTATTGGGGAGACCCAGTACTTC.

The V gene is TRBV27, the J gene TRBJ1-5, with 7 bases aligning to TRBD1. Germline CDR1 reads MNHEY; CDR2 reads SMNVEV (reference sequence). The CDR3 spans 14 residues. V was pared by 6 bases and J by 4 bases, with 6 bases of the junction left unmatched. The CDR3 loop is CASRGDSGNQPQHF. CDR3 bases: TGTGCCAGCAGGGGGGACAGTGGAAATCAGCCCCAGCATTTT.

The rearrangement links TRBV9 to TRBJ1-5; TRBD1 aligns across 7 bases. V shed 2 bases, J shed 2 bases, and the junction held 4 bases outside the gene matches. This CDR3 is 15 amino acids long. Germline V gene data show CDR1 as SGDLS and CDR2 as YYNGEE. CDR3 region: CASSVSGTGNQPQHF. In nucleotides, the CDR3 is TGTGCCAGCAGCGTTTCCGGGACAGGCAATCAGCCCCAGCATTTT. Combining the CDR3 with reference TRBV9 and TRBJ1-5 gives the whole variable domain DSGVTQTPKHLITATGQRVTLRCSPRSGDLSVYWYQQSLDQGLQFLIQYYNGEERAKGNILERFSAQQFPDLHSELNLSSLELGDSALYFCASSVSGTGNQPQHFGDGTRLSIL.

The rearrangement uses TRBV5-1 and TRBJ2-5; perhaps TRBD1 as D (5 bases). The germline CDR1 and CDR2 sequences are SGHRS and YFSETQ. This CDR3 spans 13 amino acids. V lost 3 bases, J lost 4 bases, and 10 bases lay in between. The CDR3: CASSSDIPETQYF. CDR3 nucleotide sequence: TGCGCCAGCAGCTCGGACATTCCAGAGACCCAGTACTTC.

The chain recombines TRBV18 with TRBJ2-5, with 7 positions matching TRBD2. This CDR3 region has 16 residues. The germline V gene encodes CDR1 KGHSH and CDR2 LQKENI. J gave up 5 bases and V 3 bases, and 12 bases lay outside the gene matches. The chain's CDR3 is CASSPPGLPPWETQYF. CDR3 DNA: TGTGCCAGCTCACCCCCGGGACTACCGCCCTGGGAGACCCAGTACTTC.